A selection of T cell receptor beta chains follows, all from one sample in a study of technical replicates of blood from a few donors. Clones were read by immunoSEQ multiplex PCR, and TCRdb kept only the in-frame ones, dropping some. Of under 100,000 clones listed, 85% to 95% were seen once; the top ten hold 0.25%. Sequenced material: T cells isolated from PBMCs. Receptors were obtained from a human donor in good health. Both conserved end residues are part of each CDR3. D genes are given only for firm matches. Rows may omit the clone size; those that give it use once, few, many or a size class.

V gene: TRBV27; J gene: TRBJ2-1; clone size: -; D gene: TRBD1; CDR3 DNA: TGTGCCAGCAGTAGCTGGGACAGGGTAGTATTTGTTCGTAATGAGCAGTTCTTC; CDR3 protein: CASSSWDRVVFVRNEQFF
V gene: TRBV2; J gene: TRBJ2-1; clone size: -; D gene: TRBD2; CDR3 DNA: TGTGCCAGCAGTGTTCGGTCTAGCGGGGGGGCAAGTGAGCAGTTCTTC; CDR3 protein: CASSVRSSGGASEQFF
V gene: TRBV7-9; J gene: TRBJ2-1; clone size: -; D gene: -; CDR3 DNA: TGTGCCAGCAGCCGTAGCGGTAATGAGCAGTTCTTC; CDR3 protein: CASSRSGNEQFF
V gene: TRBV7-2; J gene: TRBJ2-5; clone size: -; D gene: -; CDR3 DNA: TGTGCCAGCACCTCCCCCGGGAAAGAGACCCAGTACTTC; CDR3 protein: CASTSPGKETQYF
V gene: TRBV5-4; J gene: TRBJ2-3; clone size: -; D gene: TRBD1; CDR3 DNA: TGTGCCAGCAGCTTGAGTTTGTCCGGTGGACAGGTCCTCACAGATACGCAGTATTTT; CDR3 protein: CASSLSLSGGQVLTDTQYF
V gene: TRBV29-1; J gene: TRBJ2-1; clone size: -; D gene: TRBD1; CDR3 DNA: TGCAGCGAATCAGGACAGGTCTACAATGAGCAGTTCTTC; CDR3 protein: CSESGQVYNEQFF
V gene: TRBV5-1; J gene: TRBJ2-3; clone size: -; D gene: -; CDR3 DNA: TGCGCCAGCAGGCGGGACGATACGCAGTATTTT; CDR3 protein: CASRRDDTQYF
V gene: TRBV9; J gene: TRBJ1-4; clone size: -; D gene: TRBD1; CDR3 DNA: TGTGCCAGCAGCGTAGGTCCGGGACAGGGGGCGCAGACTAATGAAAAACTGTTTTTT; CDR3 protein: CASSVGPGQGAQTNEKLFF
V gene: TRBV2; J gene: TRBJ2-3; clone size: -; D gene: TRBD2; CDR3 DNA: TGTGCCAGCAGTGAAGGGGCCTCTAGCGGGATAGATACGCAGTATTTT; CDR3 protein: CASSEGASSGIDTQYF
V gene: TRBV9; J gene: TRBJ2-2; clone size: -; D gene: -; CDR3 DNA: TGTGCCAGCAGCGGAGGGCCAGAGAACACCGGGGAGCTGTTTTTT; CDR3 protein: CASSGGPENTGELFF
V gene: TRBV5-8; J gene: TRBJ1-3; clone size: -; D gene: TRBD1; CDR3 DNA: TGTGCCAGCAGCTTTGGACAGGGCAGACCTGGAAACACCATATATTTT; CDR3 protein: CASSFGQGRPGNTIYF
V gene: TRBV19; J gene: TRBJ2-1; clone size: -; D gene: TRBD2; CDR3 DNA: TGTGCCAGTAGTATTGGACTAGCGGGGGGCTACAATGAGCAGTTCTTC; CDR3 protein: CASSIGLAGGYNEQFF
V gene: TRBV25-1; J gene: TRBJ2-2; clone size: -; D gene: -; CDR3 DNA: TGTGCCAGCACTAGATCCCCCCGCTACTCGAACACCGGGGAGCTGTTTTTT; CDR3 protein: CASTRSPRYSNTGELFF
V gene: TRBV29-1; J gene: TRBJ2-4; clone size: -; D gene: -; CDR3 DNA: TGCAGCGTAGCTCCGACAGGCGCAGGGAACATTCAGTACTTC; CDR3 protein: CSVAPTGAGNIQYF
V gene: TRBV18; J gene: TRBJ1-1; clone size: -; D gene: TRBD1; CDR3 DNA: TGTGCCAGCTCACTAGACCGTGGTTTAGGGGGCATTGGAGCTTTCTTT; CDR3 protein: CASSLDRGLGGIGAFF
V gene: TRBV11-3; J gene: TRBJ2-1; clone size: -; D gene: -; CDR3 DNA: TGTGCCAGCAGCCCTGGCCACAATGAGCAGTTCTTC; CDR3 protein: CASSPGHNEQFF
V gene: TRBV5-1; J gene: TRBJ1-6; clone size: -; D gene: TRBD1; CDR3 DNA: TGCGCCAGCAGCTTCGGTGGGACAGCTAATTCACCCCTCCACTTT; CDR3 protein: CASSFGGTANSPLHF
V gene: TRBV27; J gene: TRBJ1-5; clone size: -; D gene: -; CDR3 DNA: TGTGCCAGCAACCCCGGGAGGGGATGGGGCAATCAGCCCCAGCATTTT; CDR3 protein: CASNPGRGWGNQPQHF
V gene: TRBV10-1; J gene: TRBJ2-7; clone size: -; D gene: -; CDR3 DNA: TGCGCCAGCAGTGCAGGGCGCGAGCAGTACTTC; CDR3 protein: CASSAGREQYF
V gene: TRBV7-9; J gene: TRBJ2-2; clone size: -; D gene: -; CDR3 DNA: TGTGCCGGTAGTTTCTGGACTGTTCTTTACACCGGGGAGCTGTTTTTT; CDR3 protein: CAGSFWTVLYTGELFF
V gene: TRBV29-1; J gene: TRBJ2-1; clone size: once; D gene: TRBD2; CDR3 DNA: TGCAGCGTAGTCCTCAGACTAGCCGGGGAGCAGTTCTTC; CDR3 protein: CSVVLRLAGEQFF
V gene: TRBV27; J gene: TRBJ2-1; clone size: once; D gene: TRBD1; CDR3 DNA: TGTGCCGAAACAGGGGTGCGCCTCGATGAGCAGTTCTTC; CDR3 protein: CAETGVRLDEQFF
V gene: TRBV4-1; J gene: TRBJ2-2; clone size: -; D gene: -; CDR3 DNA: TGCGCCAGCAGGACTTCGAACACCGGGGAGCTGTTTTTT; CDR3 protein: CASRTSNTGELFF
V gene: TRBV6-5; J gene: TRBJ2-5; clone size: -; D gene: TRBD2; CDR3 DNA: TGTGCCAGCAGTTACTTAGCGGGGGATCCGGAGACCCAGTACTTC; CDR3 protein: CASSYLAGDPETQYF
V gene: TRBV6-5; J gene: TRBJ2-1; clone size: -; D gene: -; CDR3 DNA: TGTGCCAGCAGTTACTCGACGGTAGCTAATGAGCAGTTCTTC; CDR3 protein: CASSYSTVANEQFF
V gene: TRBV5-5; J gene: TRBJ1-5; clone size: -; D gene: -; CDR3 DNA: TGTGCCAGCAGCCTGACATATACTAGCAATCAGCCCCAGCATTTT; CDR3 protein: CASSLTYTSNQPQHF
V gene: TRBV19; J gene: TRBJ2-1; clone size: -; D gene: -; CDR3 DNA: TGTGCCAGTAGTATCCAGGGTCGGCATGAGCAGTTCTTC; CDR3 protein: CASSIQGRHEQFF
V gene: TRBV7-9; J gene: TRBJ2-7; clone size: -; D gene: -; CDR3 DNA: TGTGCCAGCAGCTCGACTAGCTACGAGCAGTACTTC; CDR3 protein: CASSSTSYEQYF
V gene: TRBV5-6; J gene: TRBJ1-2; clone size: -; D gene: -; CDR3 DNA: TGTGCCAGCACCCGCGGCCCTATTGGCTACACCTTC; CDR3 protein: CASTRGPIGYTF
V gene: TRBV5-1; J gene: TRBJ2-7; clone size: -; D gene: -; CDR3 DNA: TGCGCCAGCAGCTTCGACAGTCCTACCTACGAGCAGTACTTC; CDR3 protein: CASSFDSPTYEQYF
V gene: TRBV15; J gene: TRBJ1-4; clone size: -; D gene: -; CDR3 DNA: TGTGCCACCAGCGGCCGGGGGGACCTTGGTGAAAAACTGTTTTTT; CDR3 protein: CATSGRGDLGEKLFF
V gene: TRBV5-1; J gene: TRBJ2-1; clone size: -; D gene: -; CDR3 DNA: TGCGCCAGCAGCCTCCTTCGGTACAATGAGCAGTTCTTC; CDR3 protein: CASSLLRYNEQFF
V gene: TRBV4-1; J gene: TRBJ2-1; clone size: -; D gene: -; CDR3 DNA: TGCGCCAGCAGCCAACAACTCTTAAGCTCCTACAATGAGCAGTTCTTC; CDR3 protein: CASSQQLLSSYNEQFF
V gene: TRBV28; J gene: TRBJ1-5; clone size: -; D gene: TRBD1; CDR3 DNA: TGTGCCTTCCAGGGGGGCGTGAATCAGCCCCAGCATTTT; CDR3 protein: CAFQGGVNQPQHF
V gene: TRBV6-5; J gene: TRBJ2-7; clone size: -; D gene: TRBD2; CDR3 DNA: TGTGCCAGCAGTTACGGGGGAGGGGCCGAGCAGTACTTC; CDR3 protein: CASSYGGGAEQYF